These T cell receptor beta chains were read from a single sample in a study of blood T cell repertoires in COVID-19. TCRdb's table, derived via immunoSEQ multiplex PCR, lists solely in-frame clones and lacks some. The top ten hold over 15% of the sample, which has 84,000 or so clones, around four fifths seen once. The sample comprised peripheral blood. These receptors were collected from a man older than 75 with active or convalescent COVID-19. The CDR3 runs from the conserved cysteine through the conserved F or W. The D gene is left open where the match is weak. Clone size appears in some rows only: once, few, many, or a class for an expanded clone.

>NA|TRBJ2-1|NA|TRBV6-6
TGTGCCAGCAGTTACGAGGGATTCGCCTACAATGAGCAGTTCTTC
CASSYEGFAYNEQFF
>NA|TRBJ1-1|NA|TRBV14
TGTGCCAGCAGCCAAGGGCCGTACACTGAAGCTTTCTTT
CASSQGPYTEAFF
>TRBD1|TRBJ1-2|once|TRBV29-1
TGCAGCGTTGGAGGGGGGACAGGGGGCGCGTCTAGAGGCTACACCTTC
CSVGGGTGGASRGYTF
>TRBD1|TRBJ1-5|once|TRBV28
TGTGCCAGCAGTTTACCTCGGGACAGCAGAAATCAGCCCCAGCATTTT
CASSLPRDSRNQPQHF
>NA|TRBJ2-3|NA|TRBV18
TGTGCCAGCTCAGCGGGTAGTGCAGATACGCAGTATTTT
CASSAGSADTQYF
>NA|TRBJ1-4|NA|TRBV25-1
TGTGCCAGCAGTGAAGGCAGTCTTGAAAAACTGTTTTTT
CASSEGSLEKLFF
>NA|TRBJ2-5|NA|TRBV7-6
TGTGCCAGCAGCCTCGGACAGCAACACCAAGAGACCCAGTACTTC
CASSLGQQHQETQYF
>TRBD2|TRBJ2-1|NA|TRBV20-1
TGCAGTGCTAGTCGCCTAGCGGGGGGTTCCTACAATGAGCAGTTCTTC
CSASRLAGGSYNEQFF
>NA|TRBJ2-3|NA|TRBV6-6
TGTGCCAGCAGTTACTGGCAAGAAACAGATACGCAGTATTTT
CASSYWQETDTQYF
>TRBD1|TRBJ1-4|NA|TRBV2
TGTGCCAGCAGTCGCACCGGACAGGTCAATGAAAAACTGTTTTTT
CASSRTGQVNEKLFF
>TRBD1|TRBJ2-1|NA|TRBV5-4
TGTGCCAGCAGCCCCACCTGGGACAGGGGGGACAATGAGCAGTTCTTC
CASSPTWDRGDNEQFF
>TRBD2|TRBJ2-5|many|TRBV11-3
TGTGCCAGCAGCAAACGTCTCGGGGGGAGGGCCCAAGAGACCCAGTACTTC
CASSKRLGGRAQETQYF
>NA|TRBJ1-5|NA|TRBV7-8
TGTGCCAGCAGCCGACGGACAGATAATCAGCCCCAGCATTTT
CASSRRTDNQPQHF
>TRBD2|TRBJ2-1|NA|TRBV19
TGTGCCAGTAGTGACCGCGGGACTAGCGGGAACAATGAGCAGTTCTTC
CASSDRGTSGNNEQFF
>NA|TRBJ2-1|NA|TRBV7-3
TGTGCCAGCAGCTTAAGCGCGGGACCCTACAATGAGCAGTTCTTC
CASSLSAGPYNEQFF
>NA|TRBJ1-5|NA|TRBV3-1/TRBV3-2
TGTGCCAGCAGCCAAGATGTTAGAGAAAATCAGCCCCAGCATTTT
CASSQDVRENQPQHF
>NA|TRBJ1-2|few|TRBV18
TGTGCCAGCTCACCATGGGCAAAGGACTATGGCTACACCTTC
CASSPWAKDYGYTF
>NA|TRBJ1-1|NA|TRBV11-2
TGTGCCAGCAGCTTAGTATTAAACACTGAAGCTTTCTTT
CASSLVLNTEAFF
>TRBD1|TRBJ1-1|few|TRBV9
TGTGCCAGCAGGGGACAGGCTGACACTGAAGCTTTCTTT
CASRGQADTEAFF
>NA|TRBJ1-2|NA|TRBV9
TGTGCCAGCAGCGTAGTGGCCTCTAGCTATGGCTACACCTTC
CASSVVASSYGYTF
>TRBD1|TRBJ2-5|NA|TRBV7-3
TGTGCCAGCAGCTTAAACAGGGGAGAGACCCAGTACTTC
CASSLNRGETQYF
>NA|TRBJ2-1|NA|TRBV18
TGTGCCAGCTCAGCCGCAGGCTATGAGCAGTTCTTC
CASSAAGYEQFF
>NA|TRBJ1-5|NA|TRBV6-1
TGTGCCAGCAGTGAAGCGAGAGGGCCCCTGGTGGGGCCCCAGCATTTT
CASSEARGPLVGPQHF
>TRBD1|TRBJ1-2|NA|TRBV5-6
TGTGCCAGCAGCCGACCGGGACAGGGTGCGCAGGGCTACACCTTC
CASSRPGQGAQGYTF
>TRBD1|TRBJ1-5|NA|TRBV15
TGTGCCACCAGCAGAGGACAGGGGGACCAGCCCCAGCATTTT
CATSRGQGDQPQHF
>NA|TRBJ1-1|NA|TRBV29-1
TGCAGCGCGGTCAGGGGAGGGGACACTGAAGCTTTCTTT
CSAVRGGDTEAFF
>TRBD2|TRBJ2-2|once|TRBV7-9
TGTGCCACCGCGGGGGTGGACACCGGGGAGCTGTTTTTT
CATAGVDTGELFF
>TRBD2|TRBJ2-3|NA|TRBV24-1
TGTGCCACCAGTGATTTCCGACTAGCGACAGATACGCAGTATTTT
CATSDFRLATDTQYF
>TRBD1|TRBJ1-2|NA|TRBV6-6
TGTGCCAGCAGTTACTCGACAGGGGATGGCTACACCTTC
CASSYSTGDGYTF
>NA|TRBJ1-2|NA|TRBV27
TGTGCCAGCAGTTTCGGGGGTGGCTACACCTTC
CASSFGGGYTF
>TRBD1|TRBJ1-5|NA|TRBV24-1
TGTGCCACCAGTGAAAACAGGGGCCAGCCCCAGCATTTT
CATSENRGQPQHF
>TRBD1|TRBJ2-5|NA|TRBV5-5
TGTGCCAGCAGCATTCGACAGGGGAGAGAGACCCAGTACTTC
CASSIRQGRETQYF
>NA|TRBJ1-2|NA|TRBV6-2/TRBV6-3
TGTGCCAGCAGCTCACTATATGGCTACACCTTC
CASSSLYGYTF
>NA|TRBJ2-6|NA|TRBV5-6
TGTGCCAGCAAGGACAGCGGGGCCAACGTCCTGACTTTC
CASKDSGANVLTF
>NA|TRBJ1-2|NA|TRBV6-1
TGTGCCAGCAGTGAACAGGGTCAGGGCTATGGCTACACCTTC
CASSEQGQGYGYTF
>NA|TRBJ1-6|NA|TRBV9
TGTGCCAGCAGCGTGACCGGGACACCAAATAATTCACCCCTCCACTTT
CASSVTGTPNNSPLHF
>NA|TRBJ2-5|NA|TRBV7-2
TGTGCCAGCAGCCCTGTCGTGTCCCTGGAGACCCAGTACTTC
CASSPVVSLETQYF
>NA|TRBJ1-6|NA|TRBV6-5
TGTGCCAGCAGTTACTCGATTAGGGGCGCCGGTTCACCCCTCCACTTT
CASSYSIRGAGSPLHF
>NA|TRBJ2-3|NA|TRBV7-9
TGTGCCAGCAGCTTAGCAGCGACAGATACGCAGTATTTT
CASSLAATDTQYF
>NA|TRBJ1-6|once|TRBV7-9
TGTGCCAGCAGCATGACAGTTAATTCACCCCTCCACTTT
CASSMTVNSPLHF
>NA|TRBJ1-3|NA|TRBV12-3/TRBV12-4
TGTGCCGGAGACACAGGCTCTGGAAACACCATATATTTT
CAGDTGSGNTIYF
>NA|TRBJ2-2|NA|TRBV3-1/TRBV3-2
TGTGCCAGCGGGAGGTGGTCCGAAACCGGGGAGCTGTTTTTT
CASGRWSETGELFF
>NA|TRBJ1-3|NA|TRBV24-1
TGTGCCACCAGCGGCGGGGGCGGAGTGGACACCATATATTTT
CATSGGGGVDTIYF
>TRBD1|TRBJ1-1|NA|TRBV7-8
TGTGCCAGCAGCATACGGGACAGACTCATAAACACTGAAGCTTTCTTT
CASSIRDRLINTEAFF